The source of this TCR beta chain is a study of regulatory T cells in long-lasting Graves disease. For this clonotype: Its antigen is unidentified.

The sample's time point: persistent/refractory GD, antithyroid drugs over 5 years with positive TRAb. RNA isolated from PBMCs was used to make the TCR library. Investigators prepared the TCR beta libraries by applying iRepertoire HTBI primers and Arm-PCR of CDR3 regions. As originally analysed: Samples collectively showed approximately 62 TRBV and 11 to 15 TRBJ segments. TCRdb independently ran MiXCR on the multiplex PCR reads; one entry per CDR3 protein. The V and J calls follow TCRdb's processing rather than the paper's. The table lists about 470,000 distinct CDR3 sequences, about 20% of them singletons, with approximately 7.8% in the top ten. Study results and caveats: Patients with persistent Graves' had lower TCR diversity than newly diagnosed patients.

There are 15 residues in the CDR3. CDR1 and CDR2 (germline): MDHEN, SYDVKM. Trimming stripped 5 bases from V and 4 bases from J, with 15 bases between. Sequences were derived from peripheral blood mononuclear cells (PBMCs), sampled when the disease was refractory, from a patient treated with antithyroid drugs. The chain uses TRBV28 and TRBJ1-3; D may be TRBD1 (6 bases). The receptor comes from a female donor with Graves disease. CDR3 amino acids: CASSLNREMGNTIYF. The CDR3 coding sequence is TGTGCCAGCAGTCTCAACAGGGAAATGGGAAACACCATATATTTT.